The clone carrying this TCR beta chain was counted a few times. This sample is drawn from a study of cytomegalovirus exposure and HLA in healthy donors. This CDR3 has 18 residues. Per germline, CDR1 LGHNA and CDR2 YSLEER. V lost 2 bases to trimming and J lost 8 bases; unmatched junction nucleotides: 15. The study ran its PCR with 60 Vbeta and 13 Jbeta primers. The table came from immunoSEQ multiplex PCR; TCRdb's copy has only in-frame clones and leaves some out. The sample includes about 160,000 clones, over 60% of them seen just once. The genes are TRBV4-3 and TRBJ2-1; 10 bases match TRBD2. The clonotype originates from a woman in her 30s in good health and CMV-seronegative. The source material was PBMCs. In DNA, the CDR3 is TGCGCCAGCAGCCAAATTAGCGGGAGGAACTATGGAGCGTATGAGCAGTTCTTC. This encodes CASSQISGRNYGAYEQFF.